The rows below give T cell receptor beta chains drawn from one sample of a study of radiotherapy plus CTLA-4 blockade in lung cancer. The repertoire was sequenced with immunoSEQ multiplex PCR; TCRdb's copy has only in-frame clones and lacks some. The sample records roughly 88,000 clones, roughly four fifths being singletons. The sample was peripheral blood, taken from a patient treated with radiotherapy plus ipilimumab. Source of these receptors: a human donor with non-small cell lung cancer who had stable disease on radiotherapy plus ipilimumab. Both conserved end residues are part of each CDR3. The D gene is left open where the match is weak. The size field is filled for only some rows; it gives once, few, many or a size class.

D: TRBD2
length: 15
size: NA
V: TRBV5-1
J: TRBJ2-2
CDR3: CASSLTSVNTGELFF
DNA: TGCGCCAGCAGCCTAACTAGCGTCAACACCGGGGAGCTGTTTTTT

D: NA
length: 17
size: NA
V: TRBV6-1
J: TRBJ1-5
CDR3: CASSEAAGRGVNQPQHF
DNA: TGTGCCAGCAGTGAAGCGGCCGGCAGGGGTGTGAATCAGCCCCAGCATTTT

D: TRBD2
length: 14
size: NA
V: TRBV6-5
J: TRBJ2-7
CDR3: CASSLLAGSYEQYF
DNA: TGTGCCAGCAGTTTACTAGCGGGGTCCTACGAGCAGTACTTC

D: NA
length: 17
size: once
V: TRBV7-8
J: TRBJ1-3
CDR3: CASSLAFRSNSGNTIYF
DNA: TGTGCCAGCAGCTTAGCTTTCCGGAGTAATTCTGGAAACACCATATATTTT

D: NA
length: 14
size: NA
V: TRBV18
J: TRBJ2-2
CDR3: CASSPGRNGGELFF
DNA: TGTGCCAGCTCACCAGGGAGGAATGGCGGGGAGCTGTTTTTT

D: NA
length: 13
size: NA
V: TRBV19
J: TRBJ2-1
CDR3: CASSGVGENEQFF
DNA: TGTGCCAGTAGTGGGGTTGGGGAAAATGAGCAGTTCTTC

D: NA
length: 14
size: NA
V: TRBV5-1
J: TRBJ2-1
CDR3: CASSFPSSYNEQFF
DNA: TGCGCCAGCAGCTTTCCGAGCTCCTACAATGAGCAGTTCTTC

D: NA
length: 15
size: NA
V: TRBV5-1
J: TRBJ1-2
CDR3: CASSSGGSQDYGYTF
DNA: TGCGCCAGCAGCTCAGGTGGGTCGCAGGACTATGGCTACACCTTC

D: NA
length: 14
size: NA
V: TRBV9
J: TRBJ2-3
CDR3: CASSVALLTDTQYF
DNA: TGTGCCAGCAGCGTAGCTCTCCTAACAGATACGCAGTATTTT

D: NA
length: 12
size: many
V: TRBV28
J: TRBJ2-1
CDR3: CASSLGGGEQFF
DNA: TGTGCCAGCAGTTTGGGTGGGGGTGAGCAGTTCTTC

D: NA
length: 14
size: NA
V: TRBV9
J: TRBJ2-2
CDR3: CASSGTVNTGELFF
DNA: TGTGCCAGCAGCGGGACAGTTAACACCGGGGAGCTGTTTTTT

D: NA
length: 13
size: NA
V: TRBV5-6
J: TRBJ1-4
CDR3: CASSLRRHEKLFF
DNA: TGTGCCAGCAGCTTGCGCCGGCATGAAAAACTGTTTTTT

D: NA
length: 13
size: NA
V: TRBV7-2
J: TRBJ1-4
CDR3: CASSFQGGEKLFF
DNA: TGTGCCAGCAGCTTCCAGGGTGGTGAAAAACTGTTTTTT

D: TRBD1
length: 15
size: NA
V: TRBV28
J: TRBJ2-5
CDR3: CASRFPGTGVVTQYF
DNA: TGTGCCAGCAGGTTCCCCGGGACAGGGGTGGTGACCCAGTACTTC

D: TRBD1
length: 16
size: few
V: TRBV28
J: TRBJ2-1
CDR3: CASRLITGESYNEQFF
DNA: TGTGCCAGCAGACTAATAACAGGGGAATCCTACAATGAGCAGTTCTTC

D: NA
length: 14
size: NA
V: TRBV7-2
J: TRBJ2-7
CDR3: CASTKGQAPYEQYF
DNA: TGTGCCAGCACCAAGGGGCAGGCCCCCTACGAGCAGTACTTC

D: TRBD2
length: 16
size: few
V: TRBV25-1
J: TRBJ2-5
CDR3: CASSEGASGHGETQYF
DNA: TGTGCCAGCAGTGAAGGGGCTAGCGGCCACGGGGAGACCCAGTACTTC

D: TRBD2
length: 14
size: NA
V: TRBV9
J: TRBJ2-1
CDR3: CASSVAGGVNEQFF
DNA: TGTGCCAGCAGCGTAGCGGGAGGGGTCAATGAGCAGTTCTTC

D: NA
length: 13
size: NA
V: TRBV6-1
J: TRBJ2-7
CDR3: CASSSDFSYEQYF
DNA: TGTGCCAGCAGTTCCGATTTCTCCTACGAGCAGTACTTC

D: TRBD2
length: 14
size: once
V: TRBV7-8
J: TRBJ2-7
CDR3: CASRSREGAYEQYF
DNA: TGTGCCAGCAGGTCGAGGGAGGGTGCGTACGAGCAGTACTTC

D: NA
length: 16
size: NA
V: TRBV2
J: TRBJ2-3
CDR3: CASSSGTATSTDTQYF
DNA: TGTGCCAGCAGTTCCGGGACTGCCACTAGCACAGATACGCAGTATTTT

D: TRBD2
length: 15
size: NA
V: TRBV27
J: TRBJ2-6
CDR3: CASSSGISGANVLTF
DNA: TGTGCCAGCAGTAGCGGGATTTCTGGGGCCAACGTCCTGACTTTC

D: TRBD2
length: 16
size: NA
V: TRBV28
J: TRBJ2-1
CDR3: CASSPSGLADYNEQFF
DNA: TGTGCCAGCAGTCCCAGCGGGCTAGCGGATTACAATGAGCAGTTCTTC